What follows describes a single T cell receptor beta chain. PCR was performed using 60 Vbeta and 13 Jbeta primers. The repertoire was sequenced with immunoSEQ multiplex PCR; TCRdb's copy has only in-frame clones and lacks some. This table holds around 280,000 clones, approximately 90% found once. The data were taken from a study of cytomegalovirus exposure and HLA in healthy donors. V lost 2 bases and J 2 bases, leaving 9 bases between the germline ends. This CDR3 comprises 14 residues. Per germline, CDR1 SGHTA and CDR2 FQGTGA. The specimen sequenced was PBMCs. The sequence was obtained from a woman under 30 in good health and CMV-seronegative. The chain has TRBV7-3 and TRBJ1-2; no reliable D call. The CDR3 is CASSLWSQNYGYTF. Written as DNA, the CDR3 is TGTGCCAGCAGCTTATGGAGTCAGAACTATGGCTACACCTTC.